This entry lists 21 T cell receptor beta chains sequenced from one sample in a study of radiotherapy plus CTLA-4 blockade in lung cancer. Assay: immunoSEQ multiplex PCR; the TCRdb copy retains only in-frame clones and omits some. The sample carries some 87,000 clones, around four fifths recorded once. Specimen: peripheral blood, collected from a patient treated with radiotherapy plus ipilimumab. The receptors stem from a human donor with non-small cell lung cancer that progressed on radiotherapy plus ipilimumab.

A single count supports this clone. The chain links TRBV4-1 to TRBJ1-5; 9 bases align to TRBD1. Germline CDR1 reads MGHRA; CDR2 reads YSYEKL. V lost 4 bases to trimming and J lost 3 bases; unmatched junction nucleotides: 4. This CDR3 spans 15 amino acids. Here the CDR3 DNA reads TGCGCCAGCAGCCTCCGGGACAGGGTCAATCAGCCCCAGCATTTT. This encodes CASSLRDRVNQPQHF.

The V call is TRBV4-1, the J call TRBJ2-3; the D call may be TRBD1 or TRBD2 (5 bases each). Germline lookup yields CDR1 MGHRA and CDR2 YSYEKL. CDR3 length: 15 amino acids. V was pared by 0 bases and J by 1 base, with 8 bases between. The DNA of the CDR3 is TGCGCCAGCAGCCAAGACCAGGGAGGCACAGATACGCAGTATTTT. Its protein is CASSQDQGGTDTQYF.

This clone was counted a few times. This chain connects TRBV11-2 to TRBJ2-2; D call uncertain. The CDR3 has 14 amino acids. V dropped 3 bases and J dropped 7 bases, with 12 bases sitting between them. Germline values: CDR1 SGHAT, CDR2 FQNNGV. The CDR3 region is CASSFSSSHGELFF. The CDR3 DNA reads as TGTGCCAGCAGCTTTTCAAGCAGTCACGGGGAGCTGTTTTTT.

Written as DNA, the CDR3 is TGTGCCAGCAGTTTATTGGGACAGCACTCCTACGAGCAGTACTTC. Translating it yields CASSLLGQHSYEQYF. The genes are TRBV27 and TRBJ2-7, with 7 bases fitting TRBD1. The V gene end was trimmed by 1 base and the J gene end by 0 bases; junction bases not matched to a gene: 3. Germline V gene sequence: CDR1 MNHEY, CDR2 SMNVEV (reference sequence). This CDR3 is built from 15 residues.

The chain combines TRBV5-4 with TRBJ2-5; D not certain. The germline gives CDR1 SGHNT, CDR2 YYREEE (reference sequence). This CDR3 contains 12 residues. Trimming cost V 2 bases and J 5 bases, with 7 bases left between them. The CDR3 sequence is CASSLVGETQYF. CDR3 bases: TGTGCCAGCAGCTTAGTCGGTGAGACCCAGTACTTC.

The V call is TRBV29-1, the J call TRBJ2-3, with a weak D call TRBD1 (5 bases). The V gene lost 3 bases and the J gene lost 1 base, with 8 bases spanning the gap. This CDR3 region has 13 residues. Germline values: CDR1 SQVTM, CDR2 ANQGSEA. The CDR3 DNA reads TGCAGCGTTGACAGGGCTGGCACAGATACGCAGTATTTT. Encoded protein: CSVDRAGTDTQYF.

The chain links TRBV21-1 to TRBJ1-5. TRBV21-1 is an annotated pseudogene. CDR3 length: 22 amino acids. The CDR3 DNA follows: TGTGCCAGCAGCAAGATCCCCTTCCAAATGGCAGCTGGGCGAAAGGGAAGCCAGCCCCAGCATTTT. As protein: CASSKIPFQMAAGRKGSQPQHF.

The gene calls are TRBV6-5 and TRBJ2-7; D may match TRBD1 or TRBD2 (5 bases each). V was clipped by 4 bases and J by 6 bases, with 10 bases between them. Germline assignment: CDR1 MNHEY and CDR2 SVGAGI. The CDR3 runs 12 residues. As DNA, the CDR3 is TGTGCCAGCAGTTGGGGGACGAGCGAGCAGTACTTC. Translating gives CASSWGTSEQYF.

The chain employs TRBV18 and TRBJ1-5, with D maybe TRBD1 (5 bases). The germline V gene encodes CDR1 KGHSH and CDR2 LQKENI. The CDR3 covers 13 residues. The ends were cut back, 1 base at V and 4 bases at J, with 5 bases in the middle. CDR3 coding DNA: TGTGCCAGCTCACCACAGGGGAATCAGCCCCAGCATTTT. This encodes CASSPQGNQPQHF.

The chain has TRBV6-6 and TRBJ1-2; 7 nucleotides line up with TRBD1. Losses at the gene ends were 2 bases for V and 4 bases for J; bases not matched to a gene: 7. This CDR3 region has 15 residues. Germline CDR1 and CDR2: MNHNY and SVGAGI (reference sequence). This chain's CDR3 is CASSYEQGPIYGYTF. The CDR3 DNA is TGTGCCAGCAGTTACGAACAGGGGCCAATCTATGGCTACACCTTC.

The gene calls are TRBV7-9 and TRBJ2-1; 13 bases are a match to TRBD2. Germline V CDR1 and CDR2: SEHNR, FQNEAQ (reference sequence). CDR3 size: 15 residues. J gave up 12 bases and V 1 base, and 6 bases lay outside the gene matches. As DNA, the CDR3 is TGTGCCAGCAGCTTAGGGACTAGCGGGAGTTTCCGGCAGTTCTTC. It translates to CASSLGTSGSFRQFF.

This chain uses TRBV18 with TRBJ2-7, with 7 bases that match TRBD1. The germline gives CDR1 KGHSH, CDR2 LQKENI. J was trimmed by 4 bases and V by 4 bases; bases with no gene match: 4. CDR3 length equals 13 residues. CDR3 sequence: CASSHSDRYEQYF. CDR3 nucleotides: TGTGCCAGCTCACACTCGGACAGGTACGAGCAGTACTTC.

This sequence joins TRBV19 and TRBJ2-7; a possible D gene is TRBD2 (6 bases). V lost 3 bases and J lost 2, with 11 bases in between. This CDR3 comprises 14 residues. Germline CDR1 reads LNHDA; CDR2 reads SQIVND (reference sequence). CDR3 nucleotides: TGTGCCAGTAGTATTGGTCCGGGGGCCTACGAGCAGTACTTC. Translating it yields CASSIGPGAYEQYF.

The chain joins TRBV4-2 to TRBJ1-3; D is perhaps TRBD1 (5 bases). This CDR3 contains 18 residues. V was clipped by 0 bases and J by 1 base, with 16 bases between them. Looked up from germline, CDR1 is LGHNA and CDR2 is YNFKEQ. CDR3 sequence (DNA): TGTGCCAGCAGCCAAGATGCCGGGGGGGTCTTTTCTGGAAACACCATATATTTT. Residues: CASSQDAGGVFSGNTIYF.

The rearrangement uses TRBV20-1 and TRBJ2-5; TRBD1 or TRBD2 may be the D gene (5 bases each). Germline assignment: CDR1 DFQATT and CDR2 SNEGSKA (reference sequence). The CDR3 runs to 11 residues. Trimming pared 7 bases from V and 0 bases from J, leaving 6 bases between. The CDR3 protein is CSGGYQETQYF. The CDR3, as DNA: TGCAGTGGGGGGTACCAAGAGACCCAGTACTTC.

V and J are TRBV28 and TRBJ1-5; D uncertain. V gave up 3 bases and J gave up 0 bases, with 9 bases separating them. The CDR3 spans 15 residues. Germline V gene data show CDR1 as MDHEN and CDR2 as SYDVKM. CDR3 bases: TGTGCCAGCAGTTTTTTAGGGAATAGCAATCAGCCCCAGCATTTT. Encoded protein: CASSFLGNSNQPQHF.

The chain joins TRBV7-2 to TRBJ1-6; tentatively, D is TRBD1 (6 bases). The CDR3 covers 14 residues. Germline V CDR1 and CDR2: SGHTA, FQGNSA. V lost 5 bases and J lost 9, with 14 bases in between. CDR3 sequence: CASSGTLAGSPLHF. The CDR3 DNA reads TGTGCCAGCAGCGGGACACTAGCTGGTTCACCCCTCCACTTT.

This chain uses TRBV28 with TRBJ1-4; possible D gene TRBD1, 5 bases. Trimming took off 6 bases at V and 0 bases at J, with 8 bases between the two ends. The CDR3 extends over 14 amino acids. CDR1 and CDR2 from the germline V gene are MDHEN and SYDVKM. The CDR3 bases are TGTGCCAGCAGCGACAGCACAACTAATGAAAAACTGTTTTTT. The encoded protein is CASSDSTTNEKLFF. The full variable domain, rest sourced from reference TRBV28 and TRBJ1-4, is DVKVTQSSRYLVKRTGEKVFLECVQDMDHENMFWYRQDPGLGLRLIYFSYDVKMKEKGDIPEGYSVSREKKERFSLILESASTNQTSMYLCASSDSTTNEKLFFGSGTQLSVL.

The gene calls are TRBV28 and TRBJ1-1; D gene uncertain. Trimming removed 4 bases at V and 6 bases at J, with 6 bases between. The CDR3 spans 11 residues. Germline loops: CDR1 MDHEN, CDR2 SYDVKM. The DNA for the CDR3 is TGTGCCAGCAGTTCTCGGGCTGAAGCTTTCTTT. Its translation is CASSSRAEAFF.

The CDR3 sequence: CASSVARDTPLGAFF. DNA for the CDR3: TGTGCCAGCAGCGTAGCTCGTGACACCCCACTGGGAGCTTTCTTT. The chain links TRBV9 to TRBJ1-1; D unresolved. Germline CDR1 and CDR2: SGDLS and YYNGEE. Between the trimmed V and J ends, which lost 0 bases and 10 bases, there was a span of 19 bases. This CDR3 region has 15 residues.

The chain carries TRBV7-2 and TRBJ1-5; TRBD1 is a possible D gene (6 bases). The germline gives CDR1 SGHTA, CDR2 FQGNSA. The CDR3 is 16 amino acids. The V gene lost 4 bases and the J gene lost 6 bases, with 19 bases spanning the gap. The CDR3 reads CASSSYLGGAGQPQHF. CDR3 DNA sequence: TGTGCCAGCAGCTCGTATCTTGGGGGCGCTGGTCAGCCCCAGCATTTT. Based on the CDR3 plus reference TRBV7-2 and TRBJ1-5, the full variable domain is GAGVSQSPSNKVTEKGKDVELRCDPISGHTALYWYRQSLGQGLEFLIYFQGNSAPDKSGLPSDRFSAERTGGSVSTLTIQRTQQEDSAVYLCASSSYLGGAGQPQHFGDGTRLSIL.